What follows is one TCR beta chain and its context. Sorted-subset replicate PCRs used 200 ng DNA, about 30,000 T cell genomes. Method: immunoSEQ multiplex PCR; TCRdb's copy keeps in-frame clones and lacks some. The data hold around 2.1 million clones, with approximately 96% observed a single time. The germline V gene encodes CDR1 SGHVS and CDR2 FNYEAQ. V lost 2 bases to trimming and J lost 5 bases, with 9 bases between them. The CDR3 runs 13 residues. The sample is drawn from a study of shared clonotypes between healthy human individuals. Background on the study: There were three CD4 naive, three CD4 memory, two CD8 naive and one CD8 memory plates per donor.

The rearrangement uses TRBV7-6 and TRBJ2-5; D is uncertain. The sequence was obtained from a man younger than 30 in good health. Sequenced: naive CD4+ T cells sorted from blood. Subset given: CD45RA+ positively selected. The CDR3 nucleotides are TGTGCCAGCAGCTTATCCCCGATGGAGACCCAGTACTTC. It is translated as CASSLSPMETQYF.